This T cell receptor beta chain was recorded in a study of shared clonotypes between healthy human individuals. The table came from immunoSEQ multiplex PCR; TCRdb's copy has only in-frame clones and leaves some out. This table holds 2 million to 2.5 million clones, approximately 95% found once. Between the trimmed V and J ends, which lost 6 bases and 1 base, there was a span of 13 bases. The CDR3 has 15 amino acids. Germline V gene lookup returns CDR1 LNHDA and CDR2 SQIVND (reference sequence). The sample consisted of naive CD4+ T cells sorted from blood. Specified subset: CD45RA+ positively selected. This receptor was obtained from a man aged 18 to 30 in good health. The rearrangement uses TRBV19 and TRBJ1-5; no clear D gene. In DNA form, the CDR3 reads TGTGCCAGTAGCGGAAGCTCATGGAGCAATCAGCCCCAGCATTTT. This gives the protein CASSGSSWSNQPQHF.